The next 14 T cell receptor beta chains were all read from a single sample in a study of vaccination and CD4 T cells after COVID-19. No antigen is known for these receptors. The Oncomine TCR Beta short-read assay was applied to DNA of cultured CD4+ T cells. TCRdb analysed the PCR reads with MiXCR anew, one entry per CDR3 protein. The sample includes roughly 12,000 distinct CDR3 sequences, around a third of them seen just once. The sample's treatment: approximately nine-day PBMC culture with coronavirus spike peptide pools or control peptides (ViraFEST assay). The specimen comprised CD4+ T cells from blood, cultured in vitro, sampled after SARS-CoV-2 vaccination. The source is a human donor who had recovered from COVID-19.

This clonotype occurred a few times. The chain joins TRBV28 to TRBJ2-7; 13 bases map to TRBD2. The CDR3 is made up of 20 amino acids. V was pared by 5 bases and J by 2 bases, with 18 bases of the junction left unmatched. Germline values: CDR1 MDHEN, CDR2 SYDVKM. CDR3 residues: CASSPTRGLAGTRRAYEQYF. CDR3 nucleotide sequence: TGTGCCAGCAGTCCGACCCGGGGACTAGCGGGGACGAGAAGGGCCTACGAGCAGTACTTC.

This clonotype was counted only a few times. The rearrangement links TRBV12-3 or TRBV12-4 to TRBJ2-7, with D perhaps TRBD1 (5 bases). The V end lost 4 bases, the J end lost 3 bases, and 10 bases lay between the germline ends. CDR3 size: 13 residues. DNA of the CDR3: TGTGCCAGCAGTTGGGGCGCCCACTACGAGCAGTACTTC. This encodes CASSWGAHYEQYF.

This clonotype was found a few times. The chain employs TRBV19 and TRBJ2-2; 12 bases line up with TRBD2. CDR1 and CDR2 (germline): LNHDA, SQIVND (reference sequence). Trimming took 6 bases from V and 3 from J; bases not matched to a gene: 8. The CDR3 spans 17 residues. CDR3 in amino acids: CASSSLGTSGYTGELFF. The CDR3 DNA sequence: TGTGCCAGTAGCTCACTGGGGACTAGCGGGTACACCGGGGAGCTGTTTTTT.

The chain joins TRBV20-1 to TRBJ2-1, with D maybe TRBD2 (6 bases). Germline loops: CDR1 DFQATT, CDR2 SNEGSKA (reference sequence). The CDR3 totals 14 residues. The V and J ends lost 7 bases and 2 bases respectively, with 15 bases between them. CDR3 DNA: TGCAGTGTCCCGCGGGGCCTTACCTACAATGAGCAGTTCTTC. It yields the protein CSVPRGLTYNEQFF.

The gene calls are TRBV5-1 and TRBJ1-1, with D possibly matching TRBD1 (5 bases). Looked up from germline, CDR1 is SGHRS and CDR2 is YFSETQ. The CDR3 has 12 amino acids. V was cut by 4 bases and J by 7 bases, with 11 bases left in between. The DNA for the CDR3 is TGCGCCAGCAGCACCCGGGACGGTGAAGCTTTCTTT. Translating it yields CASSTRDGEAFF.

The chain combines TRBV6-1 with TRBJ1-1; D ambiguous. The CDR3 is 15 residues long. Germline CDR1 reads MNHNS; CDR2 reads SASEGT. The V end lost 2 bases, the J end lost 1 base, and 11 bases lay between the germline ends. CDR3 sequence reads: CASSEKSVRNTEAFF. CDR3 DNA: TGTGCCAGCAGTGAAAAAAGTGTACGGAACACTGAAGCTTTCTTT.

This chain connects TRBV6-5 to TRBJ2-1, with 8 nucleotides matching TRBD2. The ends lost 4 bases at V and 6 bases at J; junction bases unmatched: 14. This CDR3 contains 17 residues. From germline, CDR1 is MNHEY and CDR2 SVGAGI. The CDR3 DNA reads TGTGCCAGCAGTTCACAATATAGAGCGGGAGTCTCCAATGAGCAGTTCTTC. This translates into CASSSQYRAGVSNEQFF.

This clonotype was picked up a small number of times. The J gene is TRBJ1-2, the V gene TRBV10-3, with D unresolved. CDR3 size: 13 residues. Trimming stripped 5 bases from V and 8 bases from J, with 15 bases between. Germline lookup yields CDR1 ENHRY and CDR2 SYGVKD. In DNA form, the CDR3 reads TGTGCCATCAGTAAACCCCCCGGGAGGGGCTACACCTTC. As protein: CAISKPPGRGYTF.

The chain couples TRBV28 to TRBJ2-1; D not certain. The V end lost 2 bases, the J end lost 8 bases, and 16 bases lay between the germline ends. Germline V gene lookup returns CDR1 MDHEN and CDR2 SYDVKM. The CDR3 covers 15 residues. The chain's CDR3 is CASSLVQFAVHEQFF. The CDR3 DNA reads TGTGCCAGCAGTTTAGTTCAGTTTGCTGTCCATGAGCAGTTCTTC.

This clonotype was seen a handful of times. The V and J genes are TRBV29-1 and TRBJ1-3; a possible D gene is TRBD1 (6 bases). V lost 6 bases and J 4 bases, leaving 13 bases between the germline ends. Per germline, CDR1 SQVTM and CDR2 ANQGSEA. This CDR3 spans 13 amino acids. CDR3 protein: CSVSRGSGNTIYF. CDR3 sequence (DNA): TGCAGCGTATCCAGGGGTTCCGGAAACACCATATATTTT.

The J gene is TRBJ2-1, the V gene TRBV6-1; no definite D call. CDR3 length: 12 amino acids. From germline, CDR1 is MNHNS and CDR2 SASEGT. With 6 bases removed from V and 4 bases from J, the gap between germline ends came to 7 bases. The CDR3, as DNA: TGTGCCAGCAGATCCGAGTACAATGAGCAGTTCTTC. Translating it yields CASRSEYNEQFF.

The chain joins TRBV6-1 to TRBJ2-3; weak D call: TRBD1 (6 bases). Looked up from germline, CDR1 is MNHNS and CDR2 is SASEGT. The CDR3 covers 15 residues. The CDR3 DNA sequence: TGTGCTCCACCGTGGGGTACATGGGGGCCAGATACGCAGTATTTT. Amino acids: CAPPWGTWGPDTQYF.

V gene TRBV6-5 combines with J gene TRBJ1-3; no definite D call. The germline CDR1 and CDR2 sequences are MNHEY and SVGAGI. Trimming left V 2 bases short and J 2 bases short, with 10 bases between. The CDR3 runs 15 residues. This CDR3 reads CASSYVSLPGNTIYF. The CDR3 nucleotides read TGTGCCAGCAGTTACGTCAGTCTCCCTGGAAACACCATATATTTT.

V is TRBV20-1 and J is TRBJ2-5, with 12 bases fitting TRBD2. Trimming took 6 bases from V and 5 from J; bases not matched to a gene: 13. The CDR3 sequence is 16 residues long. Per the germline V gene, CDR1 is DFQATT and CDR2 is SNEGSKA (reference sequence). CDR3: CSAPSRLAGGRETQYF. CDR3 DNA: TGCAGTGCCCCGAGTCGGCTAGCGGGAGGGCGGGAGACCCAGTACTTC.